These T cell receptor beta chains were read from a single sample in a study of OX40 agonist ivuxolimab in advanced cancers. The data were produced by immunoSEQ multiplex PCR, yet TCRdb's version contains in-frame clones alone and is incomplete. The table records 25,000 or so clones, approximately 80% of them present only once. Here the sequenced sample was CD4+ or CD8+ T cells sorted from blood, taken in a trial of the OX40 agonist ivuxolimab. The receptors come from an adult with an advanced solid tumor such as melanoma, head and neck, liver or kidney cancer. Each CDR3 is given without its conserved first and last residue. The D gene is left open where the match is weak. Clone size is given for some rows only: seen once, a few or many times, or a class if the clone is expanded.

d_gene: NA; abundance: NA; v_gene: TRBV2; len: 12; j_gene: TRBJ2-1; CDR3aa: ASKVGQTYNEQF
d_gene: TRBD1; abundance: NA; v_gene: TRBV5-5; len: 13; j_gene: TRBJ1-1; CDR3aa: ASSMDRGPNTEAF
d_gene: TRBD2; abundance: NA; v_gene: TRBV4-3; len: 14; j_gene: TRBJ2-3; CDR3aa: ASSHLAGGDTDTQY
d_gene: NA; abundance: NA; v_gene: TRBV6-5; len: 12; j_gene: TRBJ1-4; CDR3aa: ASSYSEKNEKLF
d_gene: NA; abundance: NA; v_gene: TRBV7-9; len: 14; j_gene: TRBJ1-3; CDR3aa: ASSPLPDSSGNTIY
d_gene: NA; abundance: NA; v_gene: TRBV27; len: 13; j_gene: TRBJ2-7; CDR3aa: ASSFNRGGQYEQY
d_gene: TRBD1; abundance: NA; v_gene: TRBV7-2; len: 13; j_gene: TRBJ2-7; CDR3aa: ASSLGTGGGYEQY
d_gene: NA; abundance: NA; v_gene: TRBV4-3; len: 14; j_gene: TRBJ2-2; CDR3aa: ASSQAGEFGTGELF
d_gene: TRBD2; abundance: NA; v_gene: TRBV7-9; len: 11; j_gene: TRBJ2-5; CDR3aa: ASSREVVTTQY
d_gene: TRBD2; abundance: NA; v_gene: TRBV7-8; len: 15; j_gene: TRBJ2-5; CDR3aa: ASSGWGERGYQETQY
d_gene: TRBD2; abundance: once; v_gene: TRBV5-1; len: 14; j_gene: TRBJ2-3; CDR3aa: ASSLKLGRGTDTQY
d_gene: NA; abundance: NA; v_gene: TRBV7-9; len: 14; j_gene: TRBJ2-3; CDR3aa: ASSPRQGTSTDTQY
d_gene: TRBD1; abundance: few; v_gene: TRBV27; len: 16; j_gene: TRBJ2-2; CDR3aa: ASSFGFPGGYGTGELF
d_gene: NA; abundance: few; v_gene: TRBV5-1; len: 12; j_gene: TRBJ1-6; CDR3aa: ASSFDSYNSPLH
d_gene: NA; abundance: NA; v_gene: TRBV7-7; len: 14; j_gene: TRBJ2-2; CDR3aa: ASSPLRQSGTGELF
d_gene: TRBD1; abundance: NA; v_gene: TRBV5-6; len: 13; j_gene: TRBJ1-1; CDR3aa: ASSLGTVSNTEAF
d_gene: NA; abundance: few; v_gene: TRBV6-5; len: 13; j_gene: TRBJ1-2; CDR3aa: ASSYSTRANYGYT
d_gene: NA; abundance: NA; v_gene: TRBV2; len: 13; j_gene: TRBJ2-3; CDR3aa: ASSGWGAMSDTQY
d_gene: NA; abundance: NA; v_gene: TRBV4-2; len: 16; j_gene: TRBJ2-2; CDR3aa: ASSQATGMGIRTGELF
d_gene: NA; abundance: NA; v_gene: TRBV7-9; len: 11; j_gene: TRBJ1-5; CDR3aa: AGSRESNQPQH
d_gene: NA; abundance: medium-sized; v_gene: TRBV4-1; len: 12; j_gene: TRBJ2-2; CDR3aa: ASSLYAATGELF
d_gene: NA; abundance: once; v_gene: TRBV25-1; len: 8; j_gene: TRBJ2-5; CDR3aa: ATMVETQY
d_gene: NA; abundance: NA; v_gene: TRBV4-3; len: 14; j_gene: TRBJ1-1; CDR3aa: ASSQDLVRMNTEAF
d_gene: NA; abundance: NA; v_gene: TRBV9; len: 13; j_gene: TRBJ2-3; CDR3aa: ASSVEAAATDTQY
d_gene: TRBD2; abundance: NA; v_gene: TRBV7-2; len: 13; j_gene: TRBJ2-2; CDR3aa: ASSLRLAGTGELF
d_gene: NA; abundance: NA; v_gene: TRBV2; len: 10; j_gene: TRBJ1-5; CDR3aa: ATGPDNQPQH
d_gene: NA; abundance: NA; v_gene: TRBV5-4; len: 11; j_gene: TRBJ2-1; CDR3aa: ASSSAPYNEQF
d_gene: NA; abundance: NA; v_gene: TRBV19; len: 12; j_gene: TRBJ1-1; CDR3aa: ASSIERENTEAF
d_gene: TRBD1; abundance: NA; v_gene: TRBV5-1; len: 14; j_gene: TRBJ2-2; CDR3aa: ASSGGQGAYTGELF
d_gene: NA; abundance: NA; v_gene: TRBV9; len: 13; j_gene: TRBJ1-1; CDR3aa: ASSAGTAGITEAF
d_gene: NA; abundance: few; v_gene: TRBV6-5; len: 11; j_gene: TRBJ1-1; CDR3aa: ASRESMNTEAF
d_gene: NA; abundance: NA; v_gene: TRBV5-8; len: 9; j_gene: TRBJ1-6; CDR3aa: ASSLLSRRH
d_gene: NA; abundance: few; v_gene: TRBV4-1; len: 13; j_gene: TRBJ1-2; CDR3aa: ASSQDGVTNYGYT
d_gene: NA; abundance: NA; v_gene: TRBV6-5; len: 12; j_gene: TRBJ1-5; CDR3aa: ASSYWQVRSPQH
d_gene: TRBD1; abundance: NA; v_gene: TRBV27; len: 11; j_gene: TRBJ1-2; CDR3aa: ASGQGSDYGYT
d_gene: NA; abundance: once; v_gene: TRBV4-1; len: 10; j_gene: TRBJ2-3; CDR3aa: ASSRTTDTQY
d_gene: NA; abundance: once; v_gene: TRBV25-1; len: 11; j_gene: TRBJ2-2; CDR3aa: ASSRGLAGELF
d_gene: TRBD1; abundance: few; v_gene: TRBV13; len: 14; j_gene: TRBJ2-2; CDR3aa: ASSLGDRGRTGELF
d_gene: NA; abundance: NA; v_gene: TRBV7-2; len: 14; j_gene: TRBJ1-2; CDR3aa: ASSQFGTALNYGYT
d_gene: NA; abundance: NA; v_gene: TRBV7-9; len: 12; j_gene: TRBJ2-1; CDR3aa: ASSLGVRGFEQF
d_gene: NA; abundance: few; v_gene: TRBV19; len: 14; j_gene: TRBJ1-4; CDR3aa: ASSTSLSGRKEKLF
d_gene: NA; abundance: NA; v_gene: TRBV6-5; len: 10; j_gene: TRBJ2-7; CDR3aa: ASSYSGSEQY
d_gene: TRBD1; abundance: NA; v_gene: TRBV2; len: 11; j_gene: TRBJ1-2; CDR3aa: ASRDRGGYGYT
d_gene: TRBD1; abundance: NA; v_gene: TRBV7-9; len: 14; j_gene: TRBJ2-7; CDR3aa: ASRQDRGRERYEQY
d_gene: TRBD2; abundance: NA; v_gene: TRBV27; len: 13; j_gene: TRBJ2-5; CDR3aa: ASSLLAGGRETQY
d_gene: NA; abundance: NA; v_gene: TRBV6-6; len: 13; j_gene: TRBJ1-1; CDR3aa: ASSPTQGRNTEAF